The subject of this entry is one T cell receptor (beta chain). The sample originates from a study of control samples from healthy donors and cancer patients. The CDR3 has 14 residues. V lost 5 bases to trimming and J lost 0 bases, with 10 bases between them. Germline-derived CDR1 and CDR2 are MNHEY and SMNVEV (reference sequence). Repertoires were generated with immunoSEQ multiplex PCR, while TCRdb's copy carries only in-frame clones and drops some. The sample includes about 96,000 clones, 90% to 95% of them seen just once. The receptor was derived from a man aged 18-30 years in good health. This chain connects TRBV27 to TRBJ1-1; the D gene is possibly TRBD1 (6 bases). Sequencing input: blood. CDR3 DNA: TGTGCCAGCAGTCGCAGGGGTCTGAACACTGAAGCTTTCTTT. This sequence encodes CASSRRGLNTEAFF.